The clone carrying this T cell receptor beta chain was seen just once. Germline CDR1 and CDR2: SGHTA and FQGNSA. The CDR3 is made up of 13 amino acids. Trimming removed 1 base at V and 3 bases at J, with 7 bases between. The sample belongs to a study of identifying expanded T cells in peripheral blood. The assay was immunoSEQ multiplex PCR, and TCRdb's table has in-frame clones only and misses some. This table has 50,000 to 75,000 clones, about four fifths appearing once. This sequence originates from a person between 18 and 75 years old in good health. The material sequenced was blood. This chain joins TRBV7-2 and TRBJ2-7; TRBD2 might be the D (5 bases). Written as DNA, the CDR3 is TGTGCCAGCAGCTTAGTCAGCGGCTACGAGCAGTACTTC. Residues: CASSLVSGYEQYF.